A single sample gave rise to the 21 T cell receptor beta chains below, sequenced in a study of cytomegalovirus exposure and HLA in healthy donors. The PCR ran on 60 Vbeta and 13 Jbeta primers. Using immunoSEQ multiplex PCR, the repertoire was profiled, and TCRdb retains in-frame clones only, with some absent. The sample shows some 170,000 clones, approximately 84% of them seen only once. Sequencing was done on a sample of PBMCs. The receptors were sampled from a female donor in good health and CMV-seronegative.

V and J are TRBV5-1 and TRBJ2-5; TRBD2 matches 10 bases. The CDR3 has 15 amino acids. V shed 3 bases, J shed 2 bases, and the junction held 4 bases outside the gene matches. The germline V gene has CDR1 SGHRS and CDR2 YFSETQ. In nucleotides, the CDR3 is TGCGCCAGCAGCTATGGGACTAGCGTACAAGAGACCCAGTACTTC. Translation: CASSYGTSVQETQYF.

The rearrangement uses TRBV7-9 and TRBJ1-1, with D possibly being TRBD1 (6 bases). CDR1 and CDR2 (germline): SEHNR, FQNEAQ (reference sequence). The CDR3 totals 13 residues. V lost 5 bases and J lost 6, with 13 bases in between. As DNA, the CDR3 is TGTGCCAGCAGCCACGGGAGGGGGGCTGAAGCTTTCTTT. Translating gives CASSHGRGAEAFF. The full variable domain, in which reference TRBV7-9 and TRBJ1-1 provide the parts outside the CDR3, is DTGVSQNPRHKITKRGQNVTFRCDPISEHNRLYWYRQTLGQGPEFLTYFQNEAQLEKSRLLSDRFSAERPKGSFSTLEIQRTEQGDSAMYLCASSHGRGAEAFFGQGTRLTVV.

This clone was recorded a few times. The V gene is TRBV6-1, the J gene TRBJ2-7, with TRBD1 matching over 8 bases. Germline loops: CDR1 MNHNS, CDR2 SASEGT. Trimming took 6 bases from V and 4 from J; bases not matched to a gene: 11. The length of the CDR3 is 15 residues. CDR3 amino acids: CASREFRDRFYEQYF. CDR3 in DNA: TGTGCCAGCAGAGAATTCCGGGACAGGTTTTACGAGCAGTACTTC.

Regarding this clone: Relative to the germline gene, one junction end is altered; a read error may explain this. This rearrangement joins TRBV2 to TRBJ2-7; 9 bases are shared with TRBD2. Germline V gene data show CDR1 as SNHLY and CDR2 as FYNNEI. This CDR3 comprises 14 residues. CDR3 sequence reads: CASRSSGASSEQYF. CDR3 DNA sequence: TGTGCCAGCAGGTCTAGCGGGGCCTCCTCCGAGCAGTACTTC.

The V call is TRBV14, the J call TRBJ2-1; D gene uncertain. Germline values: CDR1 SGHDN, CDR2 FVKESK. This CDR3 is built from 14 residues. Between the trimmed V and J ends, which lost 0 bases and 4 bases, there was a span of 7 bases. CDR3: CASSQDGLYNEQFF. CDR3 bases: TGTGCCAGCAGCCAAGATGGCCTTTACAATGAGCAGTTCTTC.

The chain joins TRBV4-2 to TRBJ2-5; 10 bases match TRBD2. V was clipped by 3 bases and J by 11 bases; unmatched bases: 6. The germline V gene encodes CDR1 LGHNA and CDR2 YNFKEQ. The CDR3 consists of 13 residues. CDR3 amino acids: CASSQGLAPQQYF. The CDR3 region has the DNA TGTGCCAGCAGCCAGGGACTAGCGCCCCAGCAGTACTTC.

This clone was seen a few times. V and J are TRBV10-2 and TRBJ1-2, with 9 bases fitting TRBD1. The CDR3 loop spans 17 amino acids. J was trimmed by 0 bases and V by 7 bases; bases with no gene match: 12. The V gene's germline CDR1 is WSHSY and CDR2 SAAADI. The CDR3 DNA reads as TGCGCCAGCACCGAGCGGACAGGGGCGGGAGCTAACTATGGCTACACCTTC. It translates to CASTERTGAGANYGYTF.

V usage is TRBV6-1 and J usage is TRBJ2-1, with D tentatively TRBD1 (5 bases). The CDR3 spans 12 residues. V lost 4 bases and J 6 bases, leaving 7 bases between the germline ends. Looked up from germline, CDR1 is MNHNS and CDR2 is SASEGT. The CDR3 loop reads CASSARVNEQFF. The CDR3, as DNA: TGTGCCAGCAGTGCCAGGGTCAATGAGCAGTTCTTC.

The V call is TRBV7-6, the J call TRBJ2-7; maybe TRBD1 (5 bases). The CDR3 has 14 residues. The germline V gene encodes CDR1 SGHVS and CDR2 FNYEAQ. V was pared by 4 bases and J by 2 bases, with 12 bases between. DNA for the CDR3: TGTGCCAGCAGCTCAGCAACAGGAACCTACGAGCAGTACTTC. Translating it yields CASSSATGTYEQYF.

The sample holds a few counts of this clone. The chain has TRBV5-6 and TRBJ1-2; D uncertain. The CDR3 contains 15 residues. V was shortened by 2 bases and J by 2 bases, with 13 bases between the two germline ends. Germline V gene data show CDR1 as SGHDT and CDR2 as YYEEEE. In DNA form, the CDR3 reads TGTGCCAGCAGCTTCGGGAGTTCGCGGAACTATGGCTACACCTTC. Protein product: CASSFGSSRNYGYTF.

The gene calls are TRBV11-2 and TRBJ1-1; D ambiguous. Between the trimmed V and J ends, which lost 1 base and 3 bases, there was a span of 9 bases. This CDR3 has 14 residues. From germline, CDR1 is SGHAT and CDR2 FQNNGV. As DNA, the CDR3 is TGTGCCAGCAGCTTAGCCGGAGGGTACACTGAAGCTTTCTTT. Residues: CASSLAGGYTEAFF.

The gene calls are TRBV4-2 and TRBJ1-5, with 9 bases that match TRBD1. V gave up 0 bases and J gave up 6 bases; unmatched junction bases: 6. The CDR3 is made up of 16 amino acids. Germline values: CDR1 LGHNA, CDR2 YNFKEQ. The chain's CDR3 is CASSQDRTGALQPQHF. The DNA of the CDR3 is TGTGCCAGCAGCCAAGATCGGACAGGGGCTCTTCAGCCCCAGCATTTT.

The chain is built from TRBV14 and TRBJ1-2, with 9 bases identical to TRBD1. The CDR3 loop spans 15 amino acids. V gave up 5 bases and J gave up 3 bases; unmatched junction bases: 7. CDR1 is SGHDN, CDR2 FVKESK, per germline. CDR3 sequence: CASSSGTGSDYGYTF. CDR3 coding DNA: TGTGCCAGCAGCTCCGGGACAGGGAGCGACTATGGCTACACCTTC.

As to this clone: The sample holds other DNA sequences that translate to the same CDR3. V and J are TRBV11-3 and TRBJ1-1; perhaps TRBD1 as D (5 bases). V lost 0 bases, J lost 0 bases, and 11 bases lay in between. Germline loops: CDR1 SGHNT, CDR2 YENEEA. The CDR3 sequence is 16 residues long. CDR3 DNA: TGTGCCAGCAGCTTAGATACAGGTTTCATGAACACTGAAGCTTTCTTT. Its translation: CASSLDTGFMNTEAFF.

The chain has TRBV4-3 and TRBJ2-7; D gene ambiguous. Trimming shortened V by 3 bases and J by 2 bases, and 20 bases separated the two germline ends. CDR1 is LGHNA, CDR2 YSLEER, per germline. The CDR3 runs to 17 residues. The CDR3 DNA follows: TGCGCCAGCAGCCAGGTCCTTGGGCCCACCGAAACCTACGAGCAGTACTTC. Translated, it gives CASSQVLGPTETYEQYF.

This chain connects TRBV11-3 to TRBJ2-7; D may be TRBD2 (6 bases). The CDR3 has 17 residues. Per the germline V gene, CDR1 is SGHNT and CDR2 is YENEEA. V lost 0 bases and J 2 bases, leaving 17 bases between the germline ends. The CDR3 DNA reads TGTGCCAGCAGCTTAGATTTGGGGGGAAATACCCCCTACGAGCAGTACTTC. Translation gives CASSLDLGGNTPYEQYF.

The V gene is TRBV6-6, the J gene TRBJ1-6; 9 positions match TRBD1. Looked up from germline, CDR1 is MNHNY and CDR2 is SVGAGI (reference sequence). There are 16 residues in the CDR3. J gave up 10 bases and V 0 bases, and 7 bases lay outside the gene matches. CDR3 loop: CASSYSGQGLESPLHF. The CDR3 DNA reads as TGTGCCAGCAGTTACTCGGGACAGGGTTTAGAGTCACCCCTCCACTTT.

The CDR3 region has the DNA TGTGCCTGGAGTGTATTCGGGGGGCCCCAAGAGACCCAGTACTTC. It codes for CAWSVFGGPQETQYF. This chain links TRBV30 with TRBJ2-5, with D perhaps matching TRBD2 (7 bases). With 0 bases removed from V and 1 base from J, the gap between germline ends came to 12 bases. The CDR3 contains 15 residues. Looked up from germline, CDR1 is GTSNPN and CDR2 is SVGIG (reference sequence).

The chain uses TRBV6-5 and TRBJ1-2; 10 bases match TRBD1. This CDR3 has 16 residues. V lost 2 bases, J lost 3 bases, and 6 bases stayed unmatched. Germline V gives CDR1 MNHEY, CDR2 SVGAGI. The CDR3 sequence is CASSYLVGQGHYGYTF. CDR3 nucleotides: TGTGCCAGCAGTTACCTCGTGGGACAGGGGCACTATGGCTACACCTTC.

This clone was seen at least ten times. Distinct nucleotide sequences in the sample also encode this CDR3. This chain uses TRBV2 with TRBJ1-2; 8 nucleotides agree with TRBD1. V shed 6 bases and J 2 bases; nucleotides not matched to a gene: 2. This CDR3 region has 13 residues. Germline CDR1 is SNHLY and CDR2 is FYNNEI. CDR3 residues: CASRTGANYGYTF. The CDR3 nucleotides read TGTGCCAGCAGGACAGGGGCCAACTATGGCTACACCTTC.

There are a few counts of this clone. The chain recombines TRBV4-1 with TRBJ2-5; no reliable D call. The CDR3 length is 13 residues. V was shortened by 1 base and J by 5 bases, with 8 bases between the two germline ends. The germline V gene encodes CDR1 MGHRA and CDR2 YSYEKL. CDR3 nucleotides: TGCGCCAGCAGCCAAGTCGGGTCGGAGACCCAGTACTTC. It is translated as CASSQVGSETQYF.